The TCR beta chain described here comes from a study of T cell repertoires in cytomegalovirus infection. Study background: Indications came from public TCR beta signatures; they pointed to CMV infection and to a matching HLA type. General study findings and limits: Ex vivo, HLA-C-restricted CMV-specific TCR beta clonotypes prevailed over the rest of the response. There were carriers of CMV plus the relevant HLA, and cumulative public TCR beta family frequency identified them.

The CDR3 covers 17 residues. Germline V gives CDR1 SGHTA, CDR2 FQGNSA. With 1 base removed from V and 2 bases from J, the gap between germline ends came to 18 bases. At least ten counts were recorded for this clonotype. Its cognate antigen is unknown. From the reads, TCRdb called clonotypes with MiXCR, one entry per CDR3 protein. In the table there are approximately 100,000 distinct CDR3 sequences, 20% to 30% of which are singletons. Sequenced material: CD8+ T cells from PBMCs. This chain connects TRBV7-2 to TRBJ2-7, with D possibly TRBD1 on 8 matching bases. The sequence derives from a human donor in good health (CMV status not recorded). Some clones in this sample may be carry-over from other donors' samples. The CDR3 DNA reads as TGTGCCAGCAGCTTAGTCACAGGGGGGACTAACGCCTACGAGCAGTACTTC. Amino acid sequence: CASSLVTGGTNAYEQYF.